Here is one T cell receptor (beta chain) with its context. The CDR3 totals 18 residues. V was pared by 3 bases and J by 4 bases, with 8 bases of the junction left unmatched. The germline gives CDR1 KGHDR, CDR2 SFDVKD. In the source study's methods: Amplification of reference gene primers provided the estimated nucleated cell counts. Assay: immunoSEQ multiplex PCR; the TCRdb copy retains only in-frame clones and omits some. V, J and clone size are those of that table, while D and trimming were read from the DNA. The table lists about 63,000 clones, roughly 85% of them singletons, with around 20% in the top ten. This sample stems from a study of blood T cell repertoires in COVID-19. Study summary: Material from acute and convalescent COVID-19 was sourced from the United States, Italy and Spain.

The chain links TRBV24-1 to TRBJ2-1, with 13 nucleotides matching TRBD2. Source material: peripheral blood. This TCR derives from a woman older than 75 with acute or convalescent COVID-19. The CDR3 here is CATSDPSGTSGAYNEQFF. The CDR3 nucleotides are TGTGCCACCAGTGATCCTTCCGGGACTAGCGGGGCGTACAATGAGCAGTTCTTC.